This TCR beta chain was sequenced in a study of identical twins. The sample holds a few counts of this clonotype. Antigen: not known. The study's findings and limits: Modelling approaches yielded underestimates of out-of-frame TCR alpha sharing between monozygotic twins. The more abundant beta clonotypes in cord blood had fewer insertions, and memory repertoires did not show this.

Template switching introduced a universal primer site, and the cDNA bore unique molecular identifiers. MiXCR, applied by TCRdb to the 5' RACE reads, yields one record per CDR3 protein. The table lists under 450,000 distinct CDR3 sequences, under 20% of them singletons. The CDR3 contains 13 residues. V shed 6 bases and J 2 bases; nucleotides not matched to a gene: 3. CDR1 and CDR2 from the germline V gene are KGHSH and LQKENI. This chain uses TRBV18 with TRBJ2-7; 8 nucleotides align to TRBD1. The source of this sequence is a man over 45 in good health. Source material: naive T cells sorted from blood. CDR3 DNA sequence: TGTGCCAGCTCCAAGGGACAGGCCTACGAGCAGTACTTC. The encoded protein is CASSKGQAYEQYF.